The 21 T cell receptor beta chains in this list originate from one sample, sequenced in a study of control samples from healthy donors and cancer patients. Clones were sequenced by immunoSEQ multiplex PCR, and TCRdb holds only the in-frame ones, with some missing. Of approximately 230,000 clones detected, almost 85% appear once; the ten largest clones hold roughly 15%. Sequencing input: PBMCs. The receptors here all came from a woman between 55 and 75 years old with lung cancer.

CDR3 bases: TGTGCCAGCAGTTTATCGATAACAGGCGTTAACTATGGCTACACCTTC. Its translation: CASSLSITGVNYGYTF. V usage is TRBV27 and J usage is TRBJ1-2; D is possibly TRBD1 (5 bases). Trimming left V 0 bases short and J 1 base short, with 12 bases between. The CDR3 length is 16 residues. Germline V CDR1 and CDR2: MNHEY, SMNVEV (reference sequence).

CDR3 DNA sequence: TGTGCCAGCAGCGTAGTCGTGGGGTATGAGCAGTTCTTC. Translation: CASSVVVGYEQFF. This chain connects TRBV9 to TRBJ2-1; D is uncertain. The CDR3 runs to 13 residues. The V and J ends lost 0 bases and 8 bases respectively, with 9 bases between them. Germline V gene sequence: CDR1 SGDLS, CDR2 YYNGEE.

This sequence joins TRBV11-3 and TRBJ2-2; the match to TRBD1 covers 7 bases. Germline trimming cut 1 base from V and 7 bases from J; bases unmatched to any gene: 6. Germline V gene data show CDR1 as SGHNT and CDR2 as YENEEA. This CDR3 spans 15 amino acids. The CDR3 is CASSLGTGFIGELFF. In DNA, the CDR3 is TGTGCCAGCAGCTTAGGGACAGGCTTTATCGGGGAGCTGTTTTTT.

Concerning this clone: Possible read error: a much larger clone is one base away. The chain couples TRBV19 to TRBJ1-5; a possible D gene is TRBD1 (5 bases). Trimming removed 9 bases from V and 0 bases from J, with 9 bases in between. This CDR3 is built from 13 residues. Germline-derived CDR1 and CDR2 are LNHDA and SQIVND (reference sequence). CDR3 bases: TGTGCCAGCAGTGACAGTAGCAATCAGCCCCAGCATTTT. Translating it yields CASSDSSNQPQHF.

V and J are TRBV15 and TRBJ1-2; unclear D gene. Trimming removed 0 bases at V and 0 bases at J, with 8 bases between. The germline CDR1 and CDR2 sequences are LNHNV and YYDKDF (reference sequence). The length of the CDR3 is 15 residues. CDR3 sequence: CATSRDTLTNYGYTF. In DNA, the CDR3 is TGTGCCACCAGCAGAGATACCCTGACTAACTATGGCTACACCTTC.

The chain has TRBV7-9 and TRBJ1-1; D unresolved. CDR1 and CDR2 from the germline V gene are SEHNR and FQNEAQ (reference sequence). The CDR3 contains 14 residues. Trimming left V 2 bases short and J 2 bases short, with 9 bases between. The CDR3 loop is CASSLYGSNTEAFF. The CDR3, as DNA: TGTGCCAGCAGCTTATACGGGTCTAACACTGAAGCTTTCTTT.

This chain connects TRBV5-1 to TRBJ2-3, with D possibly called TRBD1 or TRBD2 (5 bases each). V lost 6 bases to trimming and J lost 5 bases, with 13 bases between them. The CDR3 contains 13 residues. From germline, CDR1 is SGHRS and CDR2 YFSETQ. The CDR3 spells CASKVQEEDTQYF. Written as DNA, the CDR3 is TGCGCCAGCAAGGTACAGGAGGAAGATACGCAGTATTTT.

Note on this clone: This same CDR3 is encoded by further DNA sequences in the sample. The genes are TRBV2 and TRBJ1-1; D remains unclear. Germline lookup yields CDR1 SNHLY and CDR2 FYNNEI. This CDR3 is 11 amino acids long. The ends were cut back, 9 bases at V and 4 bases at J, with 9 bases in the middle. The CDR3 coding sequence is TGTGCCAGTAATGAGCTCACTGAAGCTTTCTTT. Translation gives CASNELTEAFF. The full variable domain, rest sourced from reference TRBV2 and TRBJ1-1, is EPEVTQTPSHQVTQMGQEVILRCVPISNHLYFYWYRQILGQKVEFLVSFYNNEISEKSEIFDDQFSVERPDGSNFTLKIRSTKLEDSAMYFCASNELTEAFFGQGTRLTVV.

This clone has only a few counts. V gene TRBV2 combines with J gene TRBJ1-6, with no clear D. The V end lost 3 bases, the J end lost 6 bases, and 9 bases lay between the germline ends. This CDR3 spans 14 amino acids. In germline, CDR1 is SNHLY, CDR2 FYNNEI. The CDR3 DNA reads TGTGCCAGCAGTGAGTCAGCCCTTAATTCACCCCTCCACTTT. Its protein is CASSESALNSPLHF.

The rearrangement links TRBV5-1 to TRBJ2-2, with D uncertain. This CDR3 is 15 amino acids long. Deletions cut 1 base from V and 3 bases from J, with 10 bases between. Germline V gene sequence: CDR1 SGHRS, CDR2 YFSETQ. The CDR3 sequence is CASSLFTGDTGELFF. The CDR3 coding sequence is TGCGCCAGCAGCTTGTTTACGGGTGACACCGGGGAGCTGTTTTTT.

In DNA, the CDR3 is TGTGCCAGAAGTTCGCCCCGTATAGCGGGAGAACCCAAAAAACGGTACTTC. The encoded protein is CARSSPRIAGEPKKRYF. The rearrangement joins TRBV5-3 to TRBJ2-4, with TRBD2 matching 9 bases. TRBV5-3 is known as an ORF, though its function is uncertain. The CDR3 runs 17 residues. Trimming took 5 bases from V and 15 from J; bases not matched to a gene: 24.

Turning to this clone: The sample carries other DNA sequences with the same CDR3. V usage is TRBV7-9 and J usage is TRBJ1-5, with D unresolved. The CDR3 contains 15 residues. Trimming pared 1 base from V and 0 bases from J, leaving 7 bases between. Germline CDR1 reads SEHNR; CDR2 reads FQNEAQ (reference sequence). The CDR3 sequence: CASSLDGLSNQPQHF. For the CDR3, the DNA is TGTGCCAGCAGCTTAGACGGACTTAGCAATCAGCCCCAGCATTTT.

The chain combines TRBV14 with TRBJ2-5, with no clear D. Between the trimmed V and J ends, which lost 4 bases and 0 bases, there was a span of 12 bases. The germline CDR1 and CDR2 sequences are SGHDN and FVKESK. The CDR3 sequence is 15 residues long. In DNA form, the CDR3 reads TGTGCCAGCAGCCGGACGCCAGATCACCAAGAGACCCAGTACTTC. This encodes CASSRTPDHQETQYF.

This clone was counted only a few times. The rearrangement uses TRBV6-5 and TRBJ2-2, with D perhaps TRBD1 (5 bases). Germline V gives CDR1 MNHEY, CDR2 SVGAGI. V gave up 5 bases and J gave up 0 bases, with 7 bases separating them. The CDR3 spans 14 residues. The CDR3 reads CASSPTANTGELFF. The CDR3 DNA is TGTGCCAGCAGTCCGACAGCGAACACCGGGGAGCTGTTTTTT.

On this clone: This sample includes further DNA sequences coding for the same CDR3. V and J are TRBV5-1 and TRBJ2-5, with 8 bases that match TRBD2. CDR3 size: 15 residues. Germline-derived CDR1 and CDR2 are SGHRS and YFSETQ. Trimming at V came to 0 bases and at J to 1 base, leaving 2 bases not matched to a gene. The CDR3 DNA is TGCGCCAGCAGCTTGGTAGGGACTAGCCAAGAGACCCAGTACTTC. Encoded protein: CASSLVGTSQETQYF.

The rearrangement links TRBV2 to TRBJ1-1, with a weak D call TRBD1 (5 bases). Trimming took off 7 bases at V and 0 bases at J, with 9 bases between the two ends. Germline CDR1 reads SNHLY; CDR2 reads FYNNEI. The CDR3 consists of 13 residues. The CDR3 sequence: CASIQDVNTEAFF. In DNA, the CDR3 is TGTGCCAGCATACAGGATGTGAACACTGAAGCTTTCTTT.

The chain has TRBV18 and TRBJ2-7; TRBD1 is a possible D gene (8 bases). The CDR3 contains 13 residues. Trimming pared 6 bases from V and 4 bases from J, leaving 13 bases between. Germline CDR1 and CDR2: KGHSH and LQKENI. The DNA for the CDR3 is TGTGCCAGCTCCGGACAGGGAGGGTACGAGCAGTACTTC. It yields the protein CASSGQGGYEQYF.

The chain joins TRBV7-9 to TRBJ1-4, with TRBD1 matching 9 bases. The junction had 11 bases not matched to a gene; V was cut back by 7 bases and J by 8 bases. The germline V gene has CDR1 SEHNR and CDR2 FQNEAQ (reference sequence). There are 15 residues in the CDR3. CDR3 amino acids: CASITGQGLKEKLFF. CDR3 sequence (DNA): TGTGCCAGCATCACGGGACAGGGCCTTAAAGAAAAACTGTTTTTT.

The chain links TRBV5-1 to TRBJ2-2, with 9 bases aligning to TRBD1. Germline CDR1 SGHRS, CDR2 YFSETQ. This CDR3 spans 16 amino acids. V shed 0 bases and J 3 bases; nucleotides not matched to a gene: 3. CDR3 protein: CASSLDRGQDTGELFF. DNA of the CDR3: TGCGCCAGCAGCTTGGACAGGGGGCAAGACACCGGGGAGCTGTTTTTT.

The chain has TRBV12-3 or TRBV12-4 and TRBJ1-2; tentative D call: TRBD1 (5 bases). Trimming took 7 bases from V and 4 from J, leaving 13 bases between them. The CDR3 spans 13 residues. The CDR3 DNA is TGTGCCAGCACTCCACAGGAGGGCTATGGCTACACCTTC. Translating it yields CASTPQEGYGYTF.

A remark on this clone: This specimen includes other DNA sequences encoding the same CDR3. This chain joins TRBV6-1 and TRBJ2-5; 8 positions match TRBD1. Trimming cost V 3 bases and J 5 bases; bases outside gene matches: 5. This CDR3 comprises 14 residues. Looked up from germline, CDR1 is MNHNS and CDR2 is SASEGT. CDR3 sequence reads: CASSEDRVRETQYF. CDR3 nucleotide sequence: TGTGCCAGCAGTGAGGACAGGGTAAGGGAGACCCAGTACTTC.